Each of the 16 T cell receptor beta chains below was sequenced from the same sample in a study of monozygotic twins with inflammatory bowel disease. TCRdb reprocessed the 5' RACE reads, with one entry per CDR3 protein and no DNA. The sample table includes under 350,000 distinct CDR3 sequences. The sequenced sample was blood. These receptors were taken from a human donor with ulcerative colitis or Crohn's disease, or a healthy co-twin of an affected twin (not recorded which).

J is TRBJ2-7 and V is TRBV4-3; there is no DNA to check the TCRdb D call of TRBD1. The V gene's germline CDR1 is LGHNA and CDR2 YSLEER. The CDR3 has 15 residues. CDR3 sequence reads: CASSHSGTGDYEQYF.

The rearrangement joins TRBV3-1 to TRBJ1-1; TCRdb calls TRBD1, which cannot be checked without DNA. Germline V gene sequence: CDR1 LGHDT, CDR2 YNNKEL (reference sequence). CDR3 length equals 15 residues. The CDR3 protein is CASSRGGAGGTEAFF.

The chain links TRBV7-2 to TRBJ2-5; TCRdb gives TRBD2 as the D gene, but with no DNA this cannot be confirmed. CDR3 length: 16 residues. CDR1 and CDR2 from the germline V gene are SGHTA and FQGNSA. The CDR3 protein is CASSEGGLAGGETQYF.

The chain employs TRBV14 and TRBJ2-1; the D call from TCRdb, TRBD2, cannot be confirmed without DNA. Germline-derived CDR1 and CDR2 are SGHDN and FVKESK. This CDR3 is 18 amino acids long. CDR3 amino acids: CASSQPGLAGPSYNEQFF.

The CDR3 reads CASSSPPVEQFF. This sequence joins TRBV5-4 and TRBJ2-1; absent DNA, TCRdb's TRBD2 call cannot be checked. From germline, CDR1 is SGHNT and CDR2 YYREEE (reference sequence). This CDR3 has 12 amino acids.

V usage is TRBV5-1 and J usage is TRBJ2-7. CDR1 and CDR2 (germline): SGHRS, YFSETQ. The CDR3 is 12 residues long. CDR3 protein: CASSYGVYEQYF.

The rearrangement links TRBV29-1 to TRBJ1-1; the D gene TCRdb calls, TRBD1, cannot be checked with no DNA. CDR1 and CDR2 from the germline V gene are SQVTM and ANQGSEA. The CDR3 sequence is 15 residues long. The CDR3 here is CSVAQPLIRNTEAFF.

The rearrangement joins TRBV5-5 to TRBJ1-1. Per germline, CDR1 SGHKS and CDR2 YYEKEE (reference sequence). The CDR3 runs to 13 residues. The CDR3 sequence: CATVPQVGTEAFF.

The gene calls are TRBV27 and TRBJ2-7; TCRdb lists TRBD1, though no DNA is available to test this call. The CDR3 has 16 residues. The V gene's germline CDR1 is MNHEY and CDR2 SMNVEV (reference sequence). This CDR3 is CASSLTQGPFPYEQYF.

The chain carries TRBV7-9 and TRBJ1-2. CDR3 size: 14 residues. Germline loops: CDR1 SEHNR, CDR2 FQNEAQ (reference sequence). CDR3 sequence: CASSQWTQVDGYTF.

The rearrangement links TRBV4-2 to TRBJ2-1. CDR3 size: 13 residues. Germline CDR1 LGHNA, CDR2 YNFKEQ. CDR3 sequence reads: CASSQALDNEQFF.

The chain employs TRBV7-9 and TRBJ2-7; TCRdb picks TRBD1, but there is no DNA to check that call. The CDR3 is 16 amino acids. CDR1 SEHNR and CDR2 FQNEAQ come from the germline V gene (reference sequence). The CDR3 protein is CASSMRRPPGTYEQYF.

The chain recombines TRBV20-1 with TRBJ1-1. Germline values: CDR1 DFQATT, CDR2 SNEGSKA (reference sequence). The CDR3 loop spans 12 amino acids. The CDR3 loop reads CSASILNTEAFF.

The chain carries TRBV12-3 or TRBV12-4 and TRBJ1-2; the TRBD1 assignment by TCRdb is unverifiable without DNA. The CDR3 consists of 15 residues. The CDR3 spells CASRPTGPSRSGYTF.

This chain uses TRBV5-5 with TRBJ2-5; TCRdb selects TRBD1, and the lack of DNA leaves this call unchecked. Germline V gene data show CDR1 as SGHKS and CDR2 as YYEKEE (reference sequence). The CDR3 is 16 amino acids. The CDR3: CASSLPSGGGSETQYF.

The V and J genes are TRBV30 and TRBJ2-6; TCRdb indicates TRBD1, and absent DNA this call remains unverified. Germline lookup yields CDR1 GTSNPN and CDR2 SVGIG (reference sequence). This CDR3 contains 18 residues. The CDR3 loop is CAWSRDRASLSGANVLTF.